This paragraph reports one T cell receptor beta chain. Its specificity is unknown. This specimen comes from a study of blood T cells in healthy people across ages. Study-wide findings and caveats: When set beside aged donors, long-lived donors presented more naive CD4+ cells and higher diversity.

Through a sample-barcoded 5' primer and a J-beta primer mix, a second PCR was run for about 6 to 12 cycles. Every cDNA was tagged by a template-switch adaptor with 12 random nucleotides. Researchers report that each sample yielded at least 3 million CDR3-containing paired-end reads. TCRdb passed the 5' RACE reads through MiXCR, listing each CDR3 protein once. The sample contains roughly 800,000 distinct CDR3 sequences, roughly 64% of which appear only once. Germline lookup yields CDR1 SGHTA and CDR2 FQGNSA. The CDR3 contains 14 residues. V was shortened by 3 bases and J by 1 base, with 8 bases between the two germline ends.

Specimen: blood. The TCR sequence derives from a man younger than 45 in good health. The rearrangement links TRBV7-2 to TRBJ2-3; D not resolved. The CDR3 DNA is TGTGCCAGCAGCTTCCAGCGTGGCACAGATACGCAGTATTTT. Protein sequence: CASSFQRGTDTQYF.